This T cell receptor (beta chain) was retrieved from a study of type 1 and type 2 diabetes patients. Across the study: Samples came from type 1 diabetic, type 2 diabetic or nondiabetic people, recruited in China. Sequencing for the whole study yielded 18,976,912 paired-end reads.

This clonotype was seen more than once but under ten times. What it recognizes is unknown. Germline lookup yields CDR1 MNHEY and CDR2 SVGAGI. V was clipped by 6 bases and J by 7 bases, with 18 bases between them. The CDR3 runs 15 residues. Genomic DNA was the PCR template. Multiplex PCR with 30 forward and 13 reverse primers amplified the TCR beta CDR3. MiXCR, run by TCRdb on the multiplex PCR reads, gives a single entry per CDR3 protein. Counted here are 250,000 or so distinct CDR3 sequences, 40% to 50% occurring once; the ten biggest clones make up around 15%. Study-wide results and caveats: In type 2 diabetes, highly-expanded CD4+ clones took a median around 4% of reads.

V gene TRBV6-5 combines with J gene TRBJ1-4; D gene ambiguous. The sequence came from a man in his late teens or twenties with type 2 diabetes. Sample: peripheral blood mononuclear cells (PBMCs). Here the CDR3 reads CASSPVVGQAEKLFF. The CDR3 DNA sequence: TGTGCCAGCAGCCCTGTGGTGGGTCAGGCTGAAAAACTGTTTTTT.